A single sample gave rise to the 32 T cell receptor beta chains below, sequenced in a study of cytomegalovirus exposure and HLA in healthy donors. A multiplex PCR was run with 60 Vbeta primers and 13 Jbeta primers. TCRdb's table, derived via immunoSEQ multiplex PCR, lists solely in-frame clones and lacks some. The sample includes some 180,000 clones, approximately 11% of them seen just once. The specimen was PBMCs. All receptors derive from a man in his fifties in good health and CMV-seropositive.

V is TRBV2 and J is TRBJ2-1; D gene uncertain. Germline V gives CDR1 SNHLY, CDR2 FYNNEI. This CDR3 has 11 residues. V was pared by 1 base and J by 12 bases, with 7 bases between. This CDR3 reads CASSEDTGQFF. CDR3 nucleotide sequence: TGTGCCAGCAGTGAAGATACGGGGCAGTTCTTC.

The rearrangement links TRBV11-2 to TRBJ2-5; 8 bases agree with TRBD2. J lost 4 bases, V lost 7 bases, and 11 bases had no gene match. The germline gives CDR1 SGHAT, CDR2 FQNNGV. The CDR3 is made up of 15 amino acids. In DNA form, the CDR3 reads TGTGCCAGCACCCCCCGTCGGGGGGGTGCAGAGACCCAGTACTTC. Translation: CASTPRRGGAETQYF.

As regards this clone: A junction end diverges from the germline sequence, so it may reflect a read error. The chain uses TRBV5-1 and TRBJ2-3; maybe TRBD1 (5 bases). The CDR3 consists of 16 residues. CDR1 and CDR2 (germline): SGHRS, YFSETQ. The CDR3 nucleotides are TGCGCCGGCAGCCGCGGAGACAGAACTAGCACAGATACGCAGTATTTT. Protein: CAGSRGDRTSTDTQYF. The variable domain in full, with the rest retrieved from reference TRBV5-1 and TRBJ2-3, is KAGVTQTPRYLIKTRGQQVTLSCSPISGHRSVSWYQQTPGQGLQFLFEYFSETQRNKGNFPGRFSGRQFSNSRSEMNVSTLELGDSALYLCAGSRGDRTSTDTQYFGPGTRLTVL.

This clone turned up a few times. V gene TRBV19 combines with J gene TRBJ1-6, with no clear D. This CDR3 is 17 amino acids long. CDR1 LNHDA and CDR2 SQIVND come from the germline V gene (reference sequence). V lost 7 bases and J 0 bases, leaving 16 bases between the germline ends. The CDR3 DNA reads TGTGCCAGTACCGAAAGGTCAGGCTTCTCCTATAATTCACCCCTCCACTTT. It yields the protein CASTERSGFSYNSPLHF.

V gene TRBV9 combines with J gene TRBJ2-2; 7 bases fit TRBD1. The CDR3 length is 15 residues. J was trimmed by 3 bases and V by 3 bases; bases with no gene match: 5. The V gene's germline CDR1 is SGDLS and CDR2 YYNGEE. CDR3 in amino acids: CASSATGVYTGELFF. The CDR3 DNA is TGTGCCAGCAGCGCAACAGGGGTGTACACCGGGGAGCTGTTTTTT.

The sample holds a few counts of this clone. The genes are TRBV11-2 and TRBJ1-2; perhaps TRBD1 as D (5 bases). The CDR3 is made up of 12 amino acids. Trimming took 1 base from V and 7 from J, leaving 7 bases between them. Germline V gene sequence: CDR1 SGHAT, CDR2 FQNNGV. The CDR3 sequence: CASSLVGAGYTF. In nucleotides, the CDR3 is TGTGCCAGCAGCTTAGTAGGGGCTGGCTACACCTTC.

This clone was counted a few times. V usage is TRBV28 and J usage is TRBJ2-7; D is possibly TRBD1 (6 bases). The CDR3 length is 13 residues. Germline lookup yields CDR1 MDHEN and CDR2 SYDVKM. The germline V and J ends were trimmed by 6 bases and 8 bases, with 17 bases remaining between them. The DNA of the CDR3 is TGTGCCAGCAGGTCCGGGACAATACCCCAGCAGTACGTC. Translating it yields CASRSGTIPQQYV.

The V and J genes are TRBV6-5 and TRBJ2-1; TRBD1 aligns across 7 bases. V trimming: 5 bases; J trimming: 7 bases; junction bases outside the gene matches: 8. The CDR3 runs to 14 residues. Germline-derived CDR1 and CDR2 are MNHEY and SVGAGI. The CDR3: CASSTTGDWNEQFF. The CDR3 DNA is TGTGCCAGCAGTACAACAGGGGATTGGAATGAGCAGTTCTTC.

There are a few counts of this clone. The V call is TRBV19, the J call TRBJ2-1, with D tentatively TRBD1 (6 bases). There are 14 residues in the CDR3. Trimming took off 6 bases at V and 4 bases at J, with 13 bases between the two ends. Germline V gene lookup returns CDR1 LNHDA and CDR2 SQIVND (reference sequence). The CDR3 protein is CASSHGTTYNEQFF. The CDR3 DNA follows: TGTGCCAGTAGCCACGGGACAACTTACAATGAGCAGTTCTTC.

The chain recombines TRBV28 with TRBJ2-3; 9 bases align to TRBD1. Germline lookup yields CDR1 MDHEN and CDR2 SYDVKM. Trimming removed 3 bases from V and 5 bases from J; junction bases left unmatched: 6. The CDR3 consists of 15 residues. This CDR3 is CASSFNRGRVDTQYF. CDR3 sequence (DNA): TGTGCCAGCAGTTTTAACAGGGGGCGAGTAGATACGCAGTATTTT.

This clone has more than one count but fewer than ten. Here the CDR3 DNA reads TGCGCCAGCAGCCCGAGATTAGCGGGGCAAGAGACCCAGTACTTC. Translated: CASSPRLAGQETQYF. This chain uses TRBV5-1 with TRBJ2-5; 8 bases map to TRBD2. Per the germline V gene, CDR1 is SGHRS and CDR2 is YFSETQ. CDR3 length equals 15 residues. Trimming at V came to 4 bases and at J to 2 bases, leaving 7 bases not matched to a gene.

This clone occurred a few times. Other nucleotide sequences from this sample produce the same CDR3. The CDR3 region is CASSLFGAGGSYSEAFF. The DNA for the CDR3 is TGTGCCAGCAGCTTATTTGGGGCAGGGGGCTCTTACTCTGAAGCTTTCTTT. The chain combines TRBV7-8 with TRBJ1-1, with 8 bases matching TRBD1. The CDR3 covers 17 residues. Germline values: CDR1 SGHVS, CDR2 FQNEAQ. V dropped 2 bases and J dropped 6; count of bases not matched to a gene: 14.

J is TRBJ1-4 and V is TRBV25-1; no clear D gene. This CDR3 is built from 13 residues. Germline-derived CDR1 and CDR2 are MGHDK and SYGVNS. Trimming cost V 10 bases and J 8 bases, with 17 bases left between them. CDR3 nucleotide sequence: TGTGCCACCAAGAGAGCGGGCGCAGAAAAACTGTTTTTT. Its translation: CATKRAGAEKLFF.

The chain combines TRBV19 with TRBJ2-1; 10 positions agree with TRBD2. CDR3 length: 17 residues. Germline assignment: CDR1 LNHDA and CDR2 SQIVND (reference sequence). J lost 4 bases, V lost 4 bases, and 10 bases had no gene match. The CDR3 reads CASSRTLAGGLYNEQFF. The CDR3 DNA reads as TGTGCCAGTAGTAGAACCTTAGCGGGGGGCCTTTACAATGAGCAGTTCTTC.

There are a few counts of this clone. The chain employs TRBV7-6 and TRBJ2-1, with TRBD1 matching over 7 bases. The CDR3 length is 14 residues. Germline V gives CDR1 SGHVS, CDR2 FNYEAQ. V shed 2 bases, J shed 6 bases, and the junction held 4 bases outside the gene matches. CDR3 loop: CASSLNRGVNEQFF. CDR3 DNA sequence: TGTGCCAGCAGCTTAAACAGGGGCGTCAATGAGCAGTTCTTC.

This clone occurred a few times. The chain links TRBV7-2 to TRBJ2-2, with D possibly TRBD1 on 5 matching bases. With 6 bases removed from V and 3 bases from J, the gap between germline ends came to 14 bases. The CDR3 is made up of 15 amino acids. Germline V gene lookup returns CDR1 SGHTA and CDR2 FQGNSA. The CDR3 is CASRDTRSYTGELFF. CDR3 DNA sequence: TGTGCCAGCAGGGACACTCGGTCTTACACCGGGGAGCTGTTTTTT.

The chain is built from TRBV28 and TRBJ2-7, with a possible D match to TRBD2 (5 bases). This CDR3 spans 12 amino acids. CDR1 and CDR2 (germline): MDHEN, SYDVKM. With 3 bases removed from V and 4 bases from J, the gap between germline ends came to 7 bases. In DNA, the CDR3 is TGTGCCAGCAGTTTCCCGGGGTACGAGCAGTACGTC. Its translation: CASSFPGYEQYV.

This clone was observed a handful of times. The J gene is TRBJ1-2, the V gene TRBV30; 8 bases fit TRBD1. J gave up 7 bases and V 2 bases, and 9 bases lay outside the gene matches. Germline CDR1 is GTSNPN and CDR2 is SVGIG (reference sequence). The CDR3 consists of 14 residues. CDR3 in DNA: TGTGCCTGGAGTCCATTGGACAGGGAGGGTGGCTACACCTTC. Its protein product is CAWSPLDREGGYTF.

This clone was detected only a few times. The CDR3 bases are TGCGCCAGCAGCCAAGATCCACTCCTGGCGGGAACCTCCTACAATGAGCAGTTCTTC. Translation gives CASSQDPLLAGTSYNEQFF. V and J are TRBV4-1 and TRBJ2-1; D might be TRBD2 (6 bases). The CDR3 is 19 residues long. V lost 0 bases and J lost 0, with 18 bases in between. CDR1 and CDR2 (germline): MGHRA, YSYEKL.

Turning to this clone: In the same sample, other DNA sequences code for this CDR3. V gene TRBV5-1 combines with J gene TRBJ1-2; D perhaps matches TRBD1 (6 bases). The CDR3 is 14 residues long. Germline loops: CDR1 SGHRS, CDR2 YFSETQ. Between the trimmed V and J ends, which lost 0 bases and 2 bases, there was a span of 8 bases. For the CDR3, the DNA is TGCGCCAGCAGCTTGGGGGACACCAACTATGGCTACACCTTC. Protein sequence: CASSLGDTNYGYTF.

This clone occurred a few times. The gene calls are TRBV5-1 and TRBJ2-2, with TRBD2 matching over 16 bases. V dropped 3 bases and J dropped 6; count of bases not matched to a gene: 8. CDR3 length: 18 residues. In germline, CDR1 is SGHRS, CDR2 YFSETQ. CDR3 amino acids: CASSSYPGLAGGPGELFF. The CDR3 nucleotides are TGCGCCAGCAGCTCCTATCCGGGACTAGCGGGGGGGCCCGGGGAGCTGTTTTTT.

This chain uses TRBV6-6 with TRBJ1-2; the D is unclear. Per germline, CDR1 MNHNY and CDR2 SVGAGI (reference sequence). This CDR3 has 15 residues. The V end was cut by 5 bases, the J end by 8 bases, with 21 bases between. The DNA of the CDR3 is TGTGCCAGCAGTCCGAGTGGGCGAGAAGGTGGCGGCTACACCTTC. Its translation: CASSPSGREGGGYTF.

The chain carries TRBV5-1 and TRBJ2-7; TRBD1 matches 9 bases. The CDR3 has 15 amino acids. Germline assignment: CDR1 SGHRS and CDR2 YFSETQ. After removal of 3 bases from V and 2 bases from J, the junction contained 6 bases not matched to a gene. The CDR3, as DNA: TGCGCCAGCAGCTCTCCGGGACAGGGAACCTACGAGCAGTACTTC. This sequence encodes CASSSPGQGTYEQYF.

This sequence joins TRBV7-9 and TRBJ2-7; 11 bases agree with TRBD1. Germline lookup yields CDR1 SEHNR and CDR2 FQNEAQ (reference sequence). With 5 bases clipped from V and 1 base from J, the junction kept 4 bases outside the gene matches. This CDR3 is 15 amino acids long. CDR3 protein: CASSIGQGASYEQYF. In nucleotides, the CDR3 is TGTGCCAGCAGCATAGGACAGGGGGCTTCCTACGAGCAGTACTTC.

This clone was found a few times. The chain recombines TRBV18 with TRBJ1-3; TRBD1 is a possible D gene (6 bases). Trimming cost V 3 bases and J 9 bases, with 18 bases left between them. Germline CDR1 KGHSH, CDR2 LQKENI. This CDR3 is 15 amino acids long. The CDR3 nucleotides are TGTGCCAGCTCACCCGGACAGAGATTGCCTGGCACCATATATTTT. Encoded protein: CASSPGQRLPGTIYF.

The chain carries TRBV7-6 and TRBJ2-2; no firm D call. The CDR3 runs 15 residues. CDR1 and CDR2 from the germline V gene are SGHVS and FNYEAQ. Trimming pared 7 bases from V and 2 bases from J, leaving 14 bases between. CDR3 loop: CASTQLPSNTGELFF. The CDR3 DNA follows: TGTGCCAGCACACAGCTTCCCTCTAACACCGGGGAGCTGTTTTTT.

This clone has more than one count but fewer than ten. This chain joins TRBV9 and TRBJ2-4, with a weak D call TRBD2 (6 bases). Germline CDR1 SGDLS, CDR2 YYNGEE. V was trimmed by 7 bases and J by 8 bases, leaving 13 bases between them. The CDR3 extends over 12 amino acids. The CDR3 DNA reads TGTGCCAGCTCGGGAAGGGAGGACATTCAGTACTTC. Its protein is CASSGREDIQYF.

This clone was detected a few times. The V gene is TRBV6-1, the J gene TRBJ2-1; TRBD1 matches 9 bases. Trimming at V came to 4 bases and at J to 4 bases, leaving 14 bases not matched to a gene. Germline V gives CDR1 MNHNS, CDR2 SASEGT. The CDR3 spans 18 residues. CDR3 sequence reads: CASSGSGQGYTQYNEQFF. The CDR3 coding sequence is TGTGCCAGCAGTGGGTCGGGACAGGGATATACTCAATACAATGAGCAGTTCTTC.

Written as DNA, the CDR3 is TGTGCCAGCAGCTTAGAGTGGGCAGGGCCCCAGCATTTT. This translates into CASSLEWAGPQHF. The chain couples TRBV11-2 to TRBJ1-5; D is ambiguous. There are 13 residues in the CDR3. Trimming pared 0 bases from V and 9 bases from J, leaving 9 bases between. Germline V CDR1 and CDR2: SGHAT, FQNNGV.

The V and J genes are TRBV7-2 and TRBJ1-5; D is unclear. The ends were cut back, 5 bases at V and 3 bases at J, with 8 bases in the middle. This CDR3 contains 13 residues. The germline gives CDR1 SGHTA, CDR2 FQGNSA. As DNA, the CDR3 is TGTGCCAGCAGCCCAGATTTCAATCAGCCCCAGCATTTT. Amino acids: CASSPDFNQPQHF.

The CDR3 nucleotides read TGTGCCAGCAGTTCGTATAGCGGGGGAAGCACAGATACGCAGTATTTT. This encodes CASSSYSGGSTDTQYF. The rearrangement joins TRBV27 to TRBJ2-3, with TRBD2 matching 9 bases. Looked up from germline, CDR1 is MNHEY and CDR2 is SMNVEV (reference sequence). The CDR3 is 16 residues long. The V gene end was trimmed by 4 bases and the J gene end by 0 bases; junction bases not matched to a gene: 5.

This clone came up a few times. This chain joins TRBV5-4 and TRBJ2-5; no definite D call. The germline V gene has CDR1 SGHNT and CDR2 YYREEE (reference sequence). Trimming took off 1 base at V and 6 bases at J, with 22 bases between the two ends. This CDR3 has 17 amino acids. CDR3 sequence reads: CASSLSAGFQSRQTQYF. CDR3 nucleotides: TGTGCCAGCAGCTTGAGTGCCGGGTTCCAGTCAAGGCAGACCCAGTACTTC.